Listed below are T cell receptor beta chains from one sample, sequenced in a study of cytomegalovirus exposure and HLA in healthy donors. Assay: immunoSEQ multiplex PCR; the TCRdb copy retains only in-frame clones and omits some. The table shows some 140,000 clones, with around 74% occurring only once. What was sequenced was PBMCs. The receptors stem from a man between 18 and 35 years old in good health and CMV-seronegative. The CDR3 runs from the conserved cysteine through the conserved F or W. The D gene is left open where the match is weak. Only part of the rows carry a size: once, few, many, or a class if the clone is expanded.

>once|-|TRBJ1-6|TRBV11-2
TGTGCCAGCAGCCCCGACTGGTCACCCCTCCACTTT
CASSPDWSPLHF
>once|-|TRBJ1-6|TRBV4-3
TGCGCCAGCAGCCCCGACTCTCTGAGCTCCTATAATTCACCCCTCCACTTT
CASSPDSLSSYNSPLHF
>few|-|TRBJ1-3|TRBV30
TGTGCCTGGGCCCAGGCACGGGGACTCTCTGGAAACACCATATATTTT
CAWAQARGLSGNTIYF
>-|-|TRBJ2-1|TRBV11-3
TGTGCCAGCAGCTTTCGGGAGAGCTCCTACAATGAGCAGTTCTTC
CASSFRESSYNEQFF
>-|-|TRBJ2-6|TRBV29-1
TGCAGCGTTGAATATCCGCCTGGGGCCAACGGCCTGACTTTC
CSVEYPPGANGLTF
>once|TRBD1|TRBJ1-4|TRBV10-3
TGTGCCATCAGTCCCCAGGGGGGAGGAACTAATGAAAAACTGTTTTTT
CAISPQGGGTNEKLFF
>-|-|TRBJ2-3|TRBV11-2
TGTGCCAGCACCGAAGGGGGGGGCCACACAGATACGCAGTATTTT
CASTEGGGHTDTQYF
>-|TRBD2|TRBJ2-3|TRBV23-1
TGCGCCAGCAGTCAAGACCGACTAGCGGGGGGCGCAGATACGCAGTATTTT
CASSQDRLAGGADTQYF
>once|TRBD1|TRBJ1-2|TRBV4-1
TGCGCCAGCAGCCAAGGGGACAGGGCCTATGGCTACACCTTC
CASSQGDRAYGYTF
>-|TRBD1|TRBJ1-5|TRBV5-1
TGCGCCAGCAGCTCACAGGGGGGGGACAATCAGCCCCAGCATTTT
CASSSQGGDNQPQHF
>once|-|TRBJ1-1|TRBV7-2
TGTGCCAGCAGCGCCCAAGGAGGGTCCTCCTGGGGAGCTTTCTTT
CASSAQGGSSWGAFF
>-|-|TRBJ2-1|TRBV6-4
TGTGCCAGCAGTGACTCTAGCGTCGGCGAGCAGTTCTTC
CASSDSSVGEQFF
>-|TRBD1|TRBJ2-7|TRBV7-9
TGTGCCAGCAGCCCACGGACAGGGAAGGGCTACGAGCAGTACTTC
CASSPRTGKGYEQYF
>-|TRBD1|TRBJ1-1|TRBV18
TGTGCCAGCTCACCGGGACAGCTTAACACTGAAGCTTTCTTT
CASSPGQLNTEAFF
>-|TRBD2|TRBJ2-5|TRBV7-7
TGTGCTAGCAGCTTAAGCGGGGGGGCGACGTACTTC
CASSLSGGATYF
>-|-|TRBJ1-3|TRBV30
TGTGCCTGGTTACGAGTCCTAAACTCTGGAAACACCATATATTTT
CAWLRVLNSGNTIYF
>-|TRBD2|TRBJ2-1|TRBV11-2
TGTGCCAGCAGCTTCTTTGCGGGGGACGTGTTTGAGCAGTTCTTC
CASSFFAGDVFEQFF